The sequence of this TCR beta chain was determined in a study of T cells in Graves' hyperthyroidism and ophthalmopathy. RNA transcripts provided the source from which TCR beta CDR3 regions were amplified. The study used the HTBI primer set for a first-round RT-PCR of the TCR CDR3. TCRdb independently ran MiXCR on the multiplex PCR reads; one entry per CDR3 protein. The sample has hundreds of thousands of distinct CDR3 sequences; roughly 15% are singletons. The V and J ends lost 6 bases and 4 bases respectively, with 15 bases between them. The CDR3 has 14 amino acids. The sample was blood. This TCR was sampled from a woman aged 40 to 50 with Graves' ophthalmopathy. This chain joins TRBV12-3 or TRBV12-4 and TRBJ1-1; D is unclear. The CDR3 here is CASSHLGLSTEAFF. The CDR3 DNA follows: TGTGCCAGCAGCCACCTCGGACTCAGCACTGAAGCTTTCTTT.